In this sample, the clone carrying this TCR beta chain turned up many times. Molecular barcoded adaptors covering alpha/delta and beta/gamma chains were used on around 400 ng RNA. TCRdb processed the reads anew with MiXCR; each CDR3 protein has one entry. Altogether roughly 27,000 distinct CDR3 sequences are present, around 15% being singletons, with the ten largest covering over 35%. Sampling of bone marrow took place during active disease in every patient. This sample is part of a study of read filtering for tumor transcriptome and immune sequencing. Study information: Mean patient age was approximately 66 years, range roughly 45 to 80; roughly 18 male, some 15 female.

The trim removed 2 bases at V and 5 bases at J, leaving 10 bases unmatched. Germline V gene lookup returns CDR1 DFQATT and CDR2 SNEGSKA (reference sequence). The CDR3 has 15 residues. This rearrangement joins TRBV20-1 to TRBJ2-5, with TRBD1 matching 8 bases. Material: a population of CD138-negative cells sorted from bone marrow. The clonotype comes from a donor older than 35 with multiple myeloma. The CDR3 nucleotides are TGCAGTGCTAGACTCTGGACAGGGTTCGGGGAGACCCAGTACTTC. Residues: CSARLWTGFGETQYF.